This TCR beta chain was documented in a study of radiotherapy plus CTLA-4 blockade in lung cancer. This table comes from immunoSEQ multiplex PCR, and its TCRdb copy is limited to in-frame clones, with some not included. The table records about 82,000 clones, roughly 70% of them present only once. This CDR3 region has 13 residues. The germline V and J ends were trimmed by 6 bases and 2 bases, with 10 bases remaining between them. The V gene's germline CDR1 is SGHVS and CDR2 FQNEAQ. This TCR came from a human donor with non-small cell lung cancer that progressed on radiotherapy plus ipilimumab. Sequenced material: peripheral blood, taken from a patient treated with radiotherapy plus ipilimumab. The V and J genes are TRBV7-8 and TRBJ1-2; no clear D gene. The CDR3 DNA reads TGTGCCAGCAGTAAGGCAGGAAACTATGGCTACACCTTC. This translates into CASSKAGNYGYTF.